Below are 10 T cell receptor beta chains sequenced from a single sample in a study of blood T cell repertoires in COVID-19. Using immunoSEQ multiplex PCR, the repertoire was profiled, and TCRdb retains in-frame clones only, with some absent. The table has roughly 220,000 clones, 70% to 90% seen once. Input material: peripheral blood. The receptor set was obtained from a man aged 45 to 65 who had recovered from COVID-19.

This chain connects TRBV5-5 to TRBJ1-5; 8 bases fit TRBD1. This CDR3 spans 15 amino acids. With V trimmed by 4 bases and J by 15 bases, 18 bases remained unmatched. CDR1 and CDR2 from the germline V gene are SGHKS and YYEKEE (reference sequence). CDR3 in amino acids: CASSPIPGQELIRHF. The CDR3, as DNA: TGTGCCAGCAGCCCCATTCCGGGACAGGAGTTAATCCGGCATTTT.

The chain uses TRBV20-1 and TRBJ2-3; TRBD2 might be the D (5 bases). The germline gives CDR1 DFQATT, CDR2 SNEGSKA (reference sequence). This CDR3 comprises 16 residues. V dropped 3 bases and J dropped 0 bases, with 16 bases sitting between them. The CDR3 is CSASRSGDTSTDTQYF. Written as DNA, the CDR3 is TGCAGTGCTAGTCGAAGCGGAGATACTAGCACAGATACGCAGTATTTT.

J is TRBJ1-4 and V is TRBV11-3; weak D call: TRBD1 (5 bases). The CDR3 length is 15 residues. CDR1 and CDR2 (germline): SGHNT, YENEEA. Trimming removed 3 bases at V and 8 bases at J, with 16 bases between. CDR3 protein: CASSFHVRAGEKLFF. The CDR3 nucleotides are TGTGCCAGCAGCTTCCACGTCAGGGCAGGAGAAAAACTGTTTTTT.

This chain links TRBV11-2 with TRBJ1-2, with D unresolved. Trimming pared 8 bases from V and 6 bases from J, leaving 19 bases between. The CDR3 length is 14 residues. Germline values: CDR1 SGHAT, CDR2 FQNNGV. CDR3 sequence: CASSRDSQSHGYTF. The CDR3 DNA is TGTGCCAGCTCGAGAGACTCCCAATCCCATGGCTACACCTTC.

The rearrangement uses TRBV3-1 (or the pseudogene TRBV3-2) and TRBJ1-4; D may be TRBD1 (6 bases). This CDR3 has 15 residues. CDR1 is LGHDT, CDR2 YNNKEL, per germline (reference sequence). V was cut by 1 base and J by 13 bases, with 19 bases left in between. The DNA of the CDR3 is TGTGCCAGCAGCCAAGGTAGGGCAGGGGCCTTTGGACTGTTTTTT. Protein product: CASSQGRAGAFGLFF.

This clone was recorded once. CDR3 sequence reads: CAWSFFLAGTGEQYF. DNA for the CDR3: TGTGCCTGGAGTTTTTTTCTAGCGGGAACGGGCGAGCAGTACTTC. The chain combines TRBV30 with TRBJ2-7; 9 bases match TRBD2. V trimming: 2 bases; J trimming: 6 bases; junction bases outside the gene matches: 11. Germline lookup yields CDR1 GTSNPN and CDR2 SVGIG (reference sequence). CDR3 length: 15 residues.

J is TRBJ1-5 and V is TRBV28, with D possibly being TRBD1 (6 bases). CDR1 and CDR2 (germline): MDHEN, SYDVKM. V gave up 3 bases and J gave up 2 bases, with 14 bases separating them. The CDR3 consists of 16 residues. CDR3: CASSFLRKGGNQPQHF. The DNA for the CDR3 is TGTGCCAGCAGTTTCTTGAGAAAGGGGGGCAATCAGCCCCAGCATTTT.

The genes are TRBV24-1 and TRBJ2-2, with 10 positions matching TRBD2. This CDR3 is 18 amino acids long. The germline CDR1 and CDR2 sequences are KGHDR and SFDVKD. J was trimmed by 0 bases and V by 3 bases; bases with no gene match: 6. CDR3 nucleotides: TGTGCCACCAGTGATCCCGGACTAGCGGCTACGAACACCGGGGAGCTGTTTTTT. It is translated as CATSDPGLAATNTGELFF.

This clone was observed a single time. The chain links TRBV29-1 to TRBJ2-5, with D possibly being TRBD1 (5 bases). The V and J ends lost 3 bases and 5 bases respectively, with 10 bases between them. Germline values: CDR1 SQVTM, CDR2 ANQGSEA. This CDR3 has 12 amino acids. The CDR3 is CSVERTRETQYF. CDR3 DNA: TGCAGCGTTGAGAGGACAAGGGAGACCCAGTACTTC.

The V gene is TRBV28, the J gene TRBJ1-1; D is undetermined. Germline V gives CDR1 MDHEN, CDR2 SYDVKM. There are 14 residues in the CDR3. Trimming removed 4 bases from V and 1 base from J, with 10 bases in between. CDR3 DNA sequence: TGTGCCAGCAGTTCCCGGGGAGGGAACACTGAAGCTTTCTTT. Protein: CASSSRGGNTEAFF. The full variable domain, with the rest looked up from reference TRBV28 and TRBJ1-1, is DVKVTQSSRYLVKRTGEKVFLECVQDMDHENMFWYRQDPGLGLRLIYFSYDVKMKEKGDIPEGYSVSREKKERFSLILESASTNQTSMYLCASSSRGGNTEAFFGQGTRLTVV.